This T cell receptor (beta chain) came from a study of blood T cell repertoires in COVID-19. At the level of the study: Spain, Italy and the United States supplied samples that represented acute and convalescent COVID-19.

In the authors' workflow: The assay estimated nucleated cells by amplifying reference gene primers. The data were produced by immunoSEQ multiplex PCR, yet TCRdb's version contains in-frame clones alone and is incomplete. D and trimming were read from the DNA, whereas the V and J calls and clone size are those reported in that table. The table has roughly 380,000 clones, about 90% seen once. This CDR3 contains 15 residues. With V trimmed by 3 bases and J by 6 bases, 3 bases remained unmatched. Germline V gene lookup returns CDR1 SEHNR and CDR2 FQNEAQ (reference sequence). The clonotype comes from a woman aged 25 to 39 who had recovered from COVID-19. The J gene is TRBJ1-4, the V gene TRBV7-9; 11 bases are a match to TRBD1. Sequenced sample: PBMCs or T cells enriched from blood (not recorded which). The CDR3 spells CASSFGDRGDEKLFF. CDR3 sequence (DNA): TGTGCCAGCAGCTTTGGGGACAGGGGGGATGAAAAACTGTTTTTT.